The 24 T cell receptor beta chains in this list originate from one sample, sequenced in a study of CD8 T cells in ankylosing spondylitis (dated by TCRdb to the late 2010s). Libraries were made using 5' RACE. The instrument given in TCRdb is Illumina HiSeq 2500. The raw public data were reprocessed by TCRdb itself: fastp quality trimming at Q25, MiXCR clonotype calling, in-frame beta chains only. Every entry covers one CDR3 protein and lists the most common genes and DNA from its rows. Recorded for this sample are hundreds of thousands of distinct CDR3 sequences; roughly 24% of them occurred a single time. In total, the top ten clones hold more than 6.5% of the sample. Sequenced material: blood, either unsorted or a sorted T cell fraction (not recorded which). The receptors shown here come from a male donor with ankylosing spondylitis or in good health (not recorded which).

This clonotype occurred many times. This rearrangement joins TRBV12-3 or TRBV12-4 to TRBJ2-1; 8 bases are shared with TRBD2. V was pared by 1 base and J by 8 bases, with 1 base of the junction left unmatched. The CDR3 sequence is 13 residues long. The CDR3 bases are TGTGCCAGCAGTTTAGACGGGGGGGATGAGCAGTTCTTC. Translation gives CASSLDGGDEQFF.

This clonotype was seen many times. The V and J genes are TRBV4-2 and TRBJ2-7; 12 bases align to TRBD2. The V gene end was trimmed by 0 bases and the J gene end by 5 bases; junction bases not matched to a gene: 23. Germline lookup yields CDR1 LGHNA and CDR2 YNFKEQ. This CDR3 region has 22 residues. The CDR3 is CASSQEIAIPGQATSGGNEQYF. In DNA, the CDR3 is TGTGCCAGCAGCCAAGAGATAGCAATACCGGGACAAGCGACTAGCGGGGGTAACGAGCAGTACTTC.

The genes are TRBV29-1 and TRBJ2-7; no reliable D call. The germline V gene encodes CDR1 SQVTM and CDR2 ANQGSEA. Trimming removed 5 bases from V and 9 bases from J, with 26 bases in between. The CDR3 spans 15 residues. The CDR3 spells CSVSTGGSRLGMQYF. In DNA form, the CDR3 reads TGCAGCGTTAGCACCGGCGGCTCACGCTTGGGCATGCAGTACTTC.

V and J are TRBV6-5 and TRBJ2-5, with D possibly TRBD1 on 5 matching bases. The CDR3 loop spans 15 amino acids. Germline V lookup: CDR1 MNHEY, CDR2 SVGAGI. V lost 2 bases and J lost 5, with 15 bases in between. The chain's CDR3 is CASSYAKGLRETQYF. The CDR3, as DNA: TGTGCCAGCAGTTACGCGAAGGGGCTGCGGGAGACCCAGTACTTC.

This chain joins TRBV12-3 or TRBV12-4 and TRBJ1-5; 9 bases align to TRBD1. After removal of 6 bases from V and 6 bases from J, the junction contained 9 bases not matched to a gene. The CDR3 sequence is 15 residues long. The CDR3 bases are TGTGCCAGCAGCCAAACAGGGGGCGCCGGTCAGCCCCAGCATTTT. This codes for CASSQTGGAGQPQHF.

This clonotype was observed at least ten times. This sequence joins TRBV7-6 and TRBJ2-2; D perhaps matches TRBD2 (6 bases). V was shortened by 3 bases and J by 4 bases, with 9 bases between the two germline ends. The CDR3 contains 14 residues. The germline gives CDR1 SGHVS, CDR2 FNYEAQ. The CDR3 loop is CASSLGLFTGELFF. CDR3 nucleotide sequence: TGTGCCAGCAGCTTGGGACTCTTCACCGGGGAGCTGTTTTTT. The entire variable domain, with the rest obtained from reference TRBV7-6 and TRBJ2-2, is as follows: GAGVSQSPRYKVTKRGQDVALRCDPISGHVSLYWYRQALGQGPEFLTYFNYEAQQDKSGLPNDRFSAERPEGSISTLTIQRTEQRDSAMYRCASSLGLFTGELFFGEGSRLTVL.

This rearrangement joins TRBV4-3 to TRBJ2-2; 11 bases match TRBD2. Germline-derived CDR1 and CDR2 are LGHNA and YSLEER. Germline trimming cut 0 bases from V and 8 bases from J; bases unmatched to any gene: 5. The CDR3 covers 16 residues. This CDR3 reads CASSQDRLAGGGELFF. The CDR3 coding sequence is TGCGCCAGCAGCCAAGATCGCCTAGCGGGAGGTGGGGAGCTGTTTTTT.

This chain links TRBV5-1 with TRBJ2-1, with 8 bases matching TRBD2. Germline CDR1 and CDR2: SGHRS and YFSETQ. CDR3 length: 15 residues. The ends lost 4 bases at V and 4 bases at J; junction bases unmatched: 7. The CDR3 region is CASSITSGSYNEQFF. The CDR3 coding sequence is TGCGCCAGCAGCATTACTAGCGGATCTTACAATGAGCAGTTCTTC.

The genes are TRBV5-5 and TRBJ2-5; 7 nucleotides agree with TRBD1. CDR3 length equals 15 residues. Trimming took 4 bases from V and 3 from J; bases not matched to a gene: 9. The germline V gene encodes CDR1 SGHKS and CDR2 YYEKEE (reference sequence). This CDR3 reads CASSMGQPRKETQYF. CDR3 nucleotides: TGTGCCAGCAGCATGGGACAGCCCCGGAAAGAGACCCAGTACTTC.

This clonotype was recorded at least ten times. The chain employs TRBV4-2 and TRBJ1-5, with no clear D. Germline V gives CDR1 LGHNA, CDR2 YNFKEQ. The CDR3 spans 14 residues. The ends were cut back, 2 bases at V and 7 bases at J, with 12 bases in the middle. The CDR3 DNA is TGTGCCAGCAGCCAATCTGGGATTTTACAGCCCCAGCATTTT. The encoded protein is CASSQSGILQPQHF.

This clonotype came up many times. The chain employs TRBV5-1 and TRBJ1-1, with 9 nucleotides matching TRBD1. Germline V gives CDR1 SGHRS, CDR2 YFSETQ. CDR3 length: 18 amino acids. With V trimmed by 3 bases and J by 0 bases, 12 bases remained unmatched. The CDR3 sequence: CASSSSWGQGWVNTEAFF. In nucleotides, the CDR3 is TGCGCCAGCAGCTCCTCATGGGGACAGGGCTGGGTGAACACTGAAGCTTTCTTT.

This chain joins TRBV15 and TRBJ2-7; 9 bases map to TRBD1. The germline V gene encodes CDR1 LNHNV and CDR2 YYDKDF (reference sequence). After removal of 4 bases from V and 6 bases from J, the junction contained 4 bases not matched to a gene. The CDR3 has 13 residues. The CDR3 sequence is CATSMGTGFEQYF. As DNA, the CDR3 is TGTGCCACCAGCATGGGGACAGGGTTCGAGCAGTACTTC.

This chain joins TRBV25-1 and TRBJ2-3; D uncertain. CDR3 size: 17 residues. CDR1 and CDR2 from the germline V gene are MGHDK and SYGVNS. V lost 3 bases to trimming and J lost 3 bases, with 19 bases between them. In nucleotides, the CDR3 is TGTGCCAGCAGTGAGGAACTTGAGGCCCAGGAGACAGATACGCAGTATTTT. Its protein product is CASSEELEAQETDTQYF.

The chain recombines TRBV4-2 with TRBJ1-5; D unresolved. Per the germline V gene, CDR1 is LGHNA and CDR2 is YNFKEQ. V lost 4 bases and J 4 bases, leaving 23 bases between the germline ends. CDR3 size: 18 residues. CDR3 residues: CASSPTKGAGRENQPQHF. CDR3 nucleotide sequence: TGTGCCAGCAGCCCGACCAAGGGAGCCGGGAGAGAAAATCAGCCCCAGCATTTT.

The chain uses TRBV5-1 and TRBJ2-1, with D unresolved. V lost 3 bases to trimming and J lost 4 bases, with 5 bases between them. Germline assignment: CDR1 SGHRS and CDR2 YFSETQ. The CDR3 loop spans 12 amino acids. The chain's CDR3 is CASSSAYNEQFF. The DNA for the CDR3 is TGCGCCAGCAGCTCCGCTTACAATGAGCAGTTCTTC.

In this sample, this clonotype turned up many times. The gene calls are TRBV3-1 and TRBJ1-5; possibly TRBD1 for D (5 bases). Trimming removed 5 bases at V and 4 bases at J, with 9 bases between. CDR1 is LGHDT and CDR2 is YNNKEL in the germline V gene (reference sequence). The CDR3 has 13 amino acids. The CDR3 DNA reads as TGTGCCAGCAGCGGGGGGTATAATCAGCCCCAGCATTTT. Amino acid sequence: CASSGGYNQPQHF. Drawing the rest from reference TRBV3-1 and TRBJ1-5, the complete variable domain is DTAVSQTPKYLVTQMGNDKSIKCEQNLGHDTMYWYKQDSKKFLKIMFSYNNKELIINETVPNRFSPKSPDKAHLNLHINSLELGDSAVYFCASSGGYNQPQHFGDGTRLSIL.

The genes are TRBV29-1 and TRBJ1-1, with TRBD1 as a possible D gene (6 bases). The CDR3 contains 13 residues. In germline, CDR1 is SQVTM, CDR2 ANQGSEA. V was pared by 6 bases and J by 0 bases, with 11 bases between. DNA for the CDR3: TGCAGCGTCGGGACAAAGATGAACACTGAAGCTTTCTTT. Translating gives CSVGTKMNTEAFF.

This clonotype was found a few times. The chain carries TRBV11-2 and TRBJ2-7, with 11 positions matching TRBD1. The ends lost 4 bases at V and 6 bases at J; junction bases unmatched: 8. The CDR3 loop spans 15 amino acids. Germline V CDR1 and CDR2: SGHAT, FQNNGV. CDR3: CASSSRDRGRSEQYF. In DNA, the CDR3 is TGTGCCAGCAGCTCACGGGACAGGGGGAGGAGCGAGCAGTACTTC.

For this clonotype: A much larger clone differs from this one at a single base, so this may be a read error. This chain connects TRBV9 to TRBJ2-3; TRBD1 might be the D (6 bases). The CDR3 is 16 residues long. CDR1 is SGDLS and CDR2 is YYNGEE in the germline V gene. In DNA form, the CDR3 reads TGTGCCAGCAGCGTAGCCTTGGGGGCTGGCACAGATCCGCAGTATTTT. This encodes CASSVALGAGTDPQYF.

The rearrangement links TRBV5-6 to TRBJ2-1; D gene uncertain. CDR3 length: 15 residues. V lost 4 bases and J 0 bases, leaving 11 bases between the germline ends. Germline V gene lookup returns CDR1 SGHDT and CDR2 YYEEEE. As DNA, the CDR3 is TGTGCCAGCAGCGTCCGGTGGGTCTCCTACAATGAGCAGTTCTTC. Translation: CASSVRWVSYNEQFF.

The V gene is TRBV9, the J gene TRBJ1-1; D is unresolved. V lost 0 bases, J lost 11 bases, and 14 bases lay in between. CDR1 is SGDLS and CDR2 is YYNGEE in the germline V gene. The CDR3 sequence is 13 residues long. This CDR3 is CASSVGQTERAFF. Here the CDR3 DNA reads TGTGCCAGCAGCGTAGGGCAGACGGAAAGGGCTTTCTTT.

This clonotype was seen repeatedly, ten times or more. V usage is TRBV6-6 and J usage is TRBJ1-4; D not resolved. V was pared by 7 bases and J by 8 bases, with 11 bases between. CDR3 length: 12 residues. CDR1 and CDR2 (germline): MNHNY, SVGAGI (reference sequence). The CDR3 loop is CASMSIGEKLFF. The DNA for the CDR3 is TGTGCCAGCATGTCCATTGGCGAAAAACTGTTTTTT.

This clonotype showed up many times. This chain uses TRBV7-9 with TRBJ1-5; D is ambiguous. This CDR3 spans 16 amino acids. The V gene's germline CDR1 is SEHNR and CDR2 FQNEAQ (reference sequence). Trimming took 4 bases from V and 0 from J, leaving 13 bases between them. CDR3 DNA sequence: TGTGCCAGCAGCTCCACGAGCGGAGATAGCAATCAGCCCCAGCATTTT. It encodes CASSSTSGDSNQPQHF.

V usage is TRBV20-1 and J usage is TRBJ2-7; unclear D gene. Germline V gene sequence: CDR1 DFQATT, CDR2 SNEGSKA (reference sequence). This CDR3 contains 11 residues. Trimming stripped 7 bases from V and 2 bases from J, with 9 bases between. The CDR3 DNA follows: TGCAGTGTAAAGGAGACCTACGAGCAGTACTTC. Its protein is CSVKETYEQYF.